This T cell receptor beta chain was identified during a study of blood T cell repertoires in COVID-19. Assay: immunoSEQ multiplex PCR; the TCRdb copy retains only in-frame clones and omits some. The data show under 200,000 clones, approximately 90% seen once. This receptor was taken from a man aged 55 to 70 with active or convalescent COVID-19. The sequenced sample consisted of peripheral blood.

The CDR3 DNA follows: TGTGCCAGCAGCTTAGCTGGGGCTGGCTACACCTTC. It specifies CASSLAGAGYTF. The chain is built from TRBV11-2 and TRBJ1-2; a weak D match, TRBD1 (5 bases). Trimming stripped 1 base from V and 7 bases from J, with 7 bases between. The CDR3 is made up of 12 amino acids. The germline V gene has CDR1 SGHAT and CDR2 FQNNGV.